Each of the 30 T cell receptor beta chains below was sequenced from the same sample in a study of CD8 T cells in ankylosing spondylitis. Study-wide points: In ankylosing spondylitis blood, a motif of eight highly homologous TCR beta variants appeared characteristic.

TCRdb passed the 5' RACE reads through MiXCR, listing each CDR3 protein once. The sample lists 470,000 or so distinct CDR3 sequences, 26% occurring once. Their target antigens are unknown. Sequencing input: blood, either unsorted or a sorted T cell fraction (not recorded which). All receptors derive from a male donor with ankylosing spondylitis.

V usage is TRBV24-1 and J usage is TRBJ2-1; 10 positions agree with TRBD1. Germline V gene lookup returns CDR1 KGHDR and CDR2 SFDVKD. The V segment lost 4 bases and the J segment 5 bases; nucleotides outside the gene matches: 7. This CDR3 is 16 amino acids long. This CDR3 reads CATSDIDRGQNNEQFF. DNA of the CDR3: TGTGCCACCAGTGACATCGACAGGGGGCAGAACAATGAGCAGTTCTTC.

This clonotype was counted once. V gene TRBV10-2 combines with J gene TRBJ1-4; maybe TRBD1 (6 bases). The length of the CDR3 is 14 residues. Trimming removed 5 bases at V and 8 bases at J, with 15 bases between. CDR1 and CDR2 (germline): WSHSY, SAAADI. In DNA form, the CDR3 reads TGCGCCAGCAGTTACGCAGGGGCGAGGGAAAAACTGTTTTTT. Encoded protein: CASSYAGAREKLFF.

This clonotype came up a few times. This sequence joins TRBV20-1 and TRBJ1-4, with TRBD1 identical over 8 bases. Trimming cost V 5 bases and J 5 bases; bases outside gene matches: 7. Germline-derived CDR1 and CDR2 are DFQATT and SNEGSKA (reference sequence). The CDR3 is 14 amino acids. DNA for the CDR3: TGCAGTGCTCAGCCTCGGACAGGGAATGAAAAACTGTTTTTT. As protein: CSAQPRTGNEKLFF.

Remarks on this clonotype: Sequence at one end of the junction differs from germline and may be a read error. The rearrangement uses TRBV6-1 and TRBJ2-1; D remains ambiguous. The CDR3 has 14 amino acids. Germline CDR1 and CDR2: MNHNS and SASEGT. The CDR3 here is CASIERGRYNEQFF. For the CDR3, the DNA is TGTGCCAGCATTGAACGCGGTCGATACAATGAGCAGTTCTTC.

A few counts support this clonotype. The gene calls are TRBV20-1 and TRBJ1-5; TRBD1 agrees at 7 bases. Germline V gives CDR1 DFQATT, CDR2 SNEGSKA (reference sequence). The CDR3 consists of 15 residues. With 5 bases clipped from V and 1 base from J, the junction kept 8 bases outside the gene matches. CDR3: CSAQQGILSNQPQHF. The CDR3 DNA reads TGCAGTGCTCAACAGGGGATACTGAGCAATCAGCCCCAGCATTTT.

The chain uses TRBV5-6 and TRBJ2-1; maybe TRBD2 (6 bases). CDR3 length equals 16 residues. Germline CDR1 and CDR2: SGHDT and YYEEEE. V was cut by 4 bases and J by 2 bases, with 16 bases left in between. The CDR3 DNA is TGTGCCAGCAGCCCTCTGGGGCGGGATCCCTACAATGAGCAGTTCTTC. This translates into CASSPLGRDPYNEQFF.

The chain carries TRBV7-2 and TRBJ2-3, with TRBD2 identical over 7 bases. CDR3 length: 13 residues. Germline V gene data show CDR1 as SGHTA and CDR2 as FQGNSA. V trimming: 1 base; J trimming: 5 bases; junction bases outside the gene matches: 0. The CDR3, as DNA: TGTGCCAGCAGCTTAGAGCGGGAAGATACGCAGTATTTT. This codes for CASSLEREDTQYF.

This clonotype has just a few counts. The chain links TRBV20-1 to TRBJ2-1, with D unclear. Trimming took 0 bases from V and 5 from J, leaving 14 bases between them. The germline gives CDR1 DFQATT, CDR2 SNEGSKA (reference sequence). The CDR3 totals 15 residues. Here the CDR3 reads CSARDRRLPNNEQFF. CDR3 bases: TGCAGTGCTAGAGATCGAAGGCTGCCCAACAATGAGCAGTTCTTC.

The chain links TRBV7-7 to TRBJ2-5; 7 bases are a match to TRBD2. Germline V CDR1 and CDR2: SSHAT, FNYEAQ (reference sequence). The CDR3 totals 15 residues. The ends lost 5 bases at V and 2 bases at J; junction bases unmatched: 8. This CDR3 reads CASSRESAGQETQYF. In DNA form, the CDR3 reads TGTGCCAGCAGCCGGGAGTCAGCGGGGCAAGAGACCCAGTACTTC. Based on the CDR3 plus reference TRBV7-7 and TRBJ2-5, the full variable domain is GAGVSQSPRYKVTKRGQDVTLRCDPISSHATLYWYQQALGQGPEFLTYFNYEAQPDKSGLPSDRFSAERPEGSISTLTIQRTEQRDSAMYRCASSRESAGQETQYFGPGTRLLVL.

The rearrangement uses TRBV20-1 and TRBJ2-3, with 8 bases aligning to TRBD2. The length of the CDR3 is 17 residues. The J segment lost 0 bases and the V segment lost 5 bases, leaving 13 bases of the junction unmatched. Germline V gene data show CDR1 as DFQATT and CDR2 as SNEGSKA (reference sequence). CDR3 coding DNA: TGCAGTGCTCCGTTGCACGGGGGGGGACTGAGCACAGATACGCAGTATTTT. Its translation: CSAPLHGGGLSTDTQYF.

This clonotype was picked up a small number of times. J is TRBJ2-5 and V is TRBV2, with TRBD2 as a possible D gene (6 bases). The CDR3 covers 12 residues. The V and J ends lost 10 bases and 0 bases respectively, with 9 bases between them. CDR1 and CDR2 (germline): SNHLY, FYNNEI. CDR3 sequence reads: CATTGDQETQYF. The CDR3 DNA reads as TGTGCCACCACGGGGGACCAAGAGACCCAGTACTTC.

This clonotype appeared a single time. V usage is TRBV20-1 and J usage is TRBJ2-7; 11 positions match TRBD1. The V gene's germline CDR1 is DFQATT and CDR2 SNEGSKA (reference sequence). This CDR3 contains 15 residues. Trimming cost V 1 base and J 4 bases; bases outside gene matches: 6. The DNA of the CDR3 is TGCAGTGCTAGAGTTCGGACAGGGGGCTCGTACGAGCAGTACTTC. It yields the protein CSARVRTGGSYEQYF.

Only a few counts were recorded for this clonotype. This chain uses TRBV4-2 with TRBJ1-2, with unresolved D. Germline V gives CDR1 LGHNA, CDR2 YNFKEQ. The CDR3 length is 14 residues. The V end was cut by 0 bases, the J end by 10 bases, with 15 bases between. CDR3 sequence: CASSQDLRELTYTF. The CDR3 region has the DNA TGTGCCAGCAGCCAAGACCTCCGGGAACTCACCTACACCTTC.

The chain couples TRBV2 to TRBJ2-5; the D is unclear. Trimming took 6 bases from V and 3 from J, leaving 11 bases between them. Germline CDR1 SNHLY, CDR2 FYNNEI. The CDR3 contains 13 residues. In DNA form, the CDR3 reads TGTGCCAGCAGCGCCAACACGGAAGAGACCCAGTACTTC. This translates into CASSANTEETQYF.

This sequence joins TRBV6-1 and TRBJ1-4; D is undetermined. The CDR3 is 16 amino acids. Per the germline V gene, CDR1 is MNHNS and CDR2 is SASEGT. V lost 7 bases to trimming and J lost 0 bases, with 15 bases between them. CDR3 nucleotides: TGTGCCAGCATCGTTTCGAGGCAAGCAACTAATGAAAAACTGTTTTTT. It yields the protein CASIVSRQATNEKLFF.

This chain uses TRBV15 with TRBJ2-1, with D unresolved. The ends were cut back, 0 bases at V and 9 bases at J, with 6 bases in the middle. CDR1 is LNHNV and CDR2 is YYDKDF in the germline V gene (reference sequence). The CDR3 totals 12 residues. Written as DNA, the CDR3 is TGTGCCACCAGCAGAGATACAAGTGAGCAGTTCTTC. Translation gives CATSRDTSEQFF.

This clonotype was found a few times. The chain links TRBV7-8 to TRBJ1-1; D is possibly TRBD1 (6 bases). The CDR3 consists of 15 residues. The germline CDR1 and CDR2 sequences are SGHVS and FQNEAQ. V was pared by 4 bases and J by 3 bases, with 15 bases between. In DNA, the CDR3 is TGTGCCAGCAGCTCCAGTACAGGGCAGTACACTGAAGCTTTCTTT. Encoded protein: CASSSSTGQYTEAFF.

CDR3 in amino acids: CASSLQETYGYTF. CDR3 nucleotide sequence: TGTGCCAGCAGTCTACAGGAGACCTATGGCTACACCTTC. The V call is TRBV12-3 or TRBV12-4, the J call TRBJ1-2, with D tentatively TRBD1 (5 bases). With 5 bases removed from V and 4 bases from J, the gap between germline ends came to 11 bases. The CDR3 spans 13 residues.

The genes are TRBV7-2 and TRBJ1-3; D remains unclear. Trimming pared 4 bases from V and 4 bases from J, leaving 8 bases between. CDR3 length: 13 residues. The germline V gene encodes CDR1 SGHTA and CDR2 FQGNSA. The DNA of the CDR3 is TGTGCCAGCAGCTCACCGGTCGGAAACACCATATATTTT. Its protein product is CASSSPVGNTIYF.

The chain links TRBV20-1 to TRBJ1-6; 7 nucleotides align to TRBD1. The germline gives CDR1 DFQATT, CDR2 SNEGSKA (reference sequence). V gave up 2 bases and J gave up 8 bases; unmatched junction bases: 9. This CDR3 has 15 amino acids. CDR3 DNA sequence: TGCAGTGCTAGACCGGCGGGGACAGTCGATTCACCCCTCCACTTT. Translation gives CSARPAGTVDSPLHF.

The CDR3, as DNA: TGCGCCAGCAGCCTCGGACTAGCGGGAGGGCCTCTAGGGGAGCTGTTTTTT. It encodes CASSLGLAGGPLGELFF. This chain uses TRBV5-1 with TRBJ2-2, with 15 nucleotides matching TRBD2. The germline V gene has CDR1 SGHRS and CDR2 YFSETQ. This CDR3 is built from 17 residues. V shed 4 bases, J shed 8 bases, and the junction held 9 bases outside the gene matches.

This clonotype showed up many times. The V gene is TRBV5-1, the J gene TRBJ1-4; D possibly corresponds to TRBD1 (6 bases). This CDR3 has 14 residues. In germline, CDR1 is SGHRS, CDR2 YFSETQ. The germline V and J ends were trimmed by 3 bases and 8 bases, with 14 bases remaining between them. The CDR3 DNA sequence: TGCGCCAGCAGCTCTGGACAGAGGGACGAAAAACTGTTTTTT. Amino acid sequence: CASSSGQRDEKLFF.

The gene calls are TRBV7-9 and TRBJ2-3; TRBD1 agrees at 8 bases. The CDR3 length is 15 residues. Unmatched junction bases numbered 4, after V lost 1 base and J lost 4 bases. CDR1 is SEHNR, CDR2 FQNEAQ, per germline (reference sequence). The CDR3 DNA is TGTGCCAGCAGCTTAGGGACAGGGCTTTCAGATACGCAGTATTTT. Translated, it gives CASSLGTGLSDTQYF.

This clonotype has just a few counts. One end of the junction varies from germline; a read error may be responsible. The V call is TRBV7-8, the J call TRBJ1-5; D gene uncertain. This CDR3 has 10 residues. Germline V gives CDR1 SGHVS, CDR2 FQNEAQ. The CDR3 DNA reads TGTGCCAGCAGCTTAAAAACTGCGCCCTTT. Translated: CASSLKTAPF.

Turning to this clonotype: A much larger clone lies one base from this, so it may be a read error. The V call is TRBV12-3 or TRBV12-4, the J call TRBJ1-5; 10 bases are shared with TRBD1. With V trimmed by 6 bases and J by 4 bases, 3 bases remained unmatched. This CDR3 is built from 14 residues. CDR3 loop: CASSRQGANQPQHF. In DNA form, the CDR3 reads TGTGCCAGCAGCCGACAGGGGGCAAATCAGCCCCAGCATTTT.

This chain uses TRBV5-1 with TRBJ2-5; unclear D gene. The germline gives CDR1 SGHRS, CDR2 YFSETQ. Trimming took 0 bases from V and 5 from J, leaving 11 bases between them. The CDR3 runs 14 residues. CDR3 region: CASSLEGRGETQYF. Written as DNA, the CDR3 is TGCGCCAGCAGCTTGGAGGGCAGAGGTGAGACCCAGTACTTC.

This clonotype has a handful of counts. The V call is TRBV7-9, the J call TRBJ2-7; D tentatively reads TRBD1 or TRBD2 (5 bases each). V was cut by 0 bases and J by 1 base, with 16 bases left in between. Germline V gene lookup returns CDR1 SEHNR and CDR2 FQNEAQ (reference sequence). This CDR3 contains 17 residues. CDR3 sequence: CASSLAEGTLRSYEQYF. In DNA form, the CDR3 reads TGTGCCAGCAGCTTAGCGGAAGGGACCCTGAGGTCCTACGAGCAGTACTTC. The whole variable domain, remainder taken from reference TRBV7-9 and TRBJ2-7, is DTGVSQNPRHKITKRGQNVTFRCDPISEHNRLYWYRQTLGQGPEFLTYFQNEAQLEKSRLLSDRFSAERPKGSFSTLEIQRTEQGDSAMYLCASSLAEGTLRSYEQYFGPGTRLTVT.

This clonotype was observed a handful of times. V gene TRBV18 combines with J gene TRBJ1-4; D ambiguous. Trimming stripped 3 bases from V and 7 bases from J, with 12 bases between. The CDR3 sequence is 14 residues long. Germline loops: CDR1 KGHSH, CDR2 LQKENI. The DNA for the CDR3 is TGTGCCAGCTCACCGACTCAATTCGGTGAAAAACTGTTTTTT. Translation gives CASSPTQFGEKLFF.

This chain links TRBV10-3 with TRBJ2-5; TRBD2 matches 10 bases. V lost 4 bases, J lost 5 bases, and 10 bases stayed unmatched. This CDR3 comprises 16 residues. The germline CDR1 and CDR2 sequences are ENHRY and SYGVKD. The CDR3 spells CAISVGTSEPTETQYF. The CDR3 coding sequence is TGTGCCATCAGTGTCGGGACTAGCGAACCTACTGAGACCCAGTACTTC.

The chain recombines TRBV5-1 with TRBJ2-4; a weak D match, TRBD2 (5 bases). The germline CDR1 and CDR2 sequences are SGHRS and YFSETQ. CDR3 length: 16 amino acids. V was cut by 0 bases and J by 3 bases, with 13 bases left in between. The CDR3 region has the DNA TGCGCCAGCAGCTTGGAGGGTCCGAGCGGCAAAAACATTCAGTACTTC. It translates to CASSLEGPSGKNIQYF.